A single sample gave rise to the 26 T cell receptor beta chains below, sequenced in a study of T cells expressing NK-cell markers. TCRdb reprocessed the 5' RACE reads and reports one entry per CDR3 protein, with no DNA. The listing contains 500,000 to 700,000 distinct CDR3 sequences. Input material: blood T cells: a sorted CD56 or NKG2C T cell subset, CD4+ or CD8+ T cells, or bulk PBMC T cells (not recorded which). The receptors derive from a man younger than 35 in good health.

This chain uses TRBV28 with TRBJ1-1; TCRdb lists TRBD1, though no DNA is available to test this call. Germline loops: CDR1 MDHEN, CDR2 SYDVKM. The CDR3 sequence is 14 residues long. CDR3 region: CASTQWARDTEAFF.

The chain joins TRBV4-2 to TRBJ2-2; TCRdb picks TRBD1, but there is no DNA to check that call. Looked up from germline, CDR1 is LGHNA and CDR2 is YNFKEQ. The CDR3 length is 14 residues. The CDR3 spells CASSPLMGPGELFF.

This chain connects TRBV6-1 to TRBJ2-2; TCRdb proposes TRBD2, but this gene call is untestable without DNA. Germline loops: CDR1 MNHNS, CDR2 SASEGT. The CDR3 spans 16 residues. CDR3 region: CASSLSGTSVPGELFF.

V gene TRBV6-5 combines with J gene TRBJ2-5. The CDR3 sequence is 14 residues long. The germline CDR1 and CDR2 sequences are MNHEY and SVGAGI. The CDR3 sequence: CASSYSGSAETQYF.

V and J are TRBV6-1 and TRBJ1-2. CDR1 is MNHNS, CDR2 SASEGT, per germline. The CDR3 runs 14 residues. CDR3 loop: CASREGGILYGYTF.

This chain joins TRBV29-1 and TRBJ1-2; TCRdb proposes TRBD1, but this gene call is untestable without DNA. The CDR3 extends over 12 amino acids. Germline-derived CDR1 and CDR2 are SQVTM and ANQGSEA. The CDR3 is CSEGDSYYGYTF.

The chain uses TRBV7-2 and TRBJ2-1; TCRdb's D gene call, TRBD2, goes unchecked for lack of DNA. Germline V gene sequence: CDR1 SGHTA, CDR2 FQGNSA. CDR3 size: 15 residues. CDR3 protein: CASSYRTSLGNEQFF. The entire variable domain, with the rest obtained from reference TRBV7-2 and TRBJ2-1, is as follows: GAGVSQSPSNKVTEKGKDVELRCDPISGHTALYWYRQSLGQGLEFLIYFQGNSAPDKSGLPSDRFSAERTGGSVSTLTIQRTQQEDSAVYLCASSYRTSLGNEQFFGPGTRLTVL.

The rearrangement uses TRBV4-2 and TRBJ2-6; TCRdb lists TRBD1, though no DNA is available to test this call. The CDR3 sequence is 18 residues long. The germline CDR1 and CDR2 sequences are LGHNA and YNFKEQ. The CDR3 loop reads CASSQTTGTPSGANVLTF.

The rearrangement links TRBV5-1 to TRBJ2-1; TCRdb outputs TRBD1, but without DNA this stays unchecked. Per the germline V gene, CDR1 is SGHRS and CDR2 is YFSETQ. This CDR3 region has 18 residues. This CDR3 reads CASSLRPFPGQGGNEQFF.

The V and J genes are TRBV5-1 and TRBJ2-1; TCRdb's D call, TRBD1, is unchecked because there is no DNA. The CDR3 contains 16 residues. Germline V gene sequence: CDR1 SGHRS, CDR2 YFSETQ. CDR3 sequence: CASSPLGTGVANEQFF.

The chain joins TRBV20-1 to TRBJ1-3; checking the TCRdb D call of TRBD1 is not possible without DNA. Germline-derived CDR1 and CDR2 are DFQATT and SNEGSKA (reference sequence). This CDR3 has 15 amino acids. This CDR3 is CSATDRDRYGNTIYF.

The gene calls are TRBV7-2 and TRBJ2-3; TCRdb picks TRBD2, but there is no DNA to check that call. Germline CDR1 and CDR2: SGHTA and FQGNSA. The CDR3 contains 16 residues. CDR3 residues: CASSWTSGSQWNTQYF.

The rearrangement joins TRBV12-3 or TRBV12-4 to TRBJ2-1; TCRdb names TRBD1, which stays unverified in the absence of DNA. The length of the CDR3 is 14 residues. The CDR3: CASRRDRGYNEQFF.

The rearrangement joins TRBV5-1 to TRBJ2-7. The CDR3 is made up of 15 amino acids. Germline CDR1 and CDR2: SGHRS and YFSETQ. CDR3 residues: CASSFSLEHPYEQYF.

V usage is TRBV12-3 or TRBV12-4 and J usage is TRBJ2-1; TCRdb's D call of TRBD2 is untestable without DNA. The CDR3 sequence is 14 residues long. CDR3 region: CATFPGLASNEQFF.

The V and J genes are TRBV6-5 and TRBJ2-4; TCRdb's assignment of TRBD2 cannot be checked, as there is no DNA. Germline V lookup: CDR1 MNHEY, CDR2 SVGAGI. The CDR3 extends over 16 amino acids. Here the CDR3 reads CASSYLAGGRENIQYF.

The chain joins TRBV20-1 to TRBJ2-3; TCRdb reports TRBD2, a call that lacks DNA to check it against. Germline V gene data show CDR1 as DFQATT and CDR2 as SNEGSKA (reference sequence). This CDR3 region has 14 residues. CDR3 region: CSASDREATDTQYF.

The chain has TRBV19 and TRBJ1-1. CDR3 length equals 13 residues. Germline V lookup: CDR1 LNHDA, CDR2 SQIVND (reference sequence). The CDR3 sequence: CASSGRMNTEAFF.

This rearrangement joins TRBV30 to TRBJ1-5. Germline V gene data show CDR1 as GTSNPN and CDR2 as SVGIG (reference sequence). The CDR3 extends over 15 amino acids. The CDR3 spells CAWSVIGNSNQPQHF.

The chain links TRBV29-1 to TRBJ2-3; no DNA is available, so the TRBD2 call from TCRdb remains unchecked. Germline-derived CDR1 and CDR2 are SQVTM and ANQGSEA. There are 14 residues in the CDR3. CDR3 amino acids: CSSKLAGVTDTQYF.

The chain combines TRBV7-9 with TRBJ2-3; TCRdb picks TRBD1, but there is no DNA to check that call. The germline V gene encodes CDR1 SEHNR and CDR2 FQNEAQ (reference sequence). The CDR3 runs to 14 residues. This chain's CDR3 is CASSLRGVTDTQYF.

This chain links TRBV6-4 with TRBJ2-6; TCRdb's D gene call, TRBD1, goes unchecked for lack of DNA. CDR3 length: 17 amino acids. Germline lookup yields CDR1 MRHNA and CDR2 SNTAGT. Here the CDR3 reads CASSDSRGGSGANVLTF.

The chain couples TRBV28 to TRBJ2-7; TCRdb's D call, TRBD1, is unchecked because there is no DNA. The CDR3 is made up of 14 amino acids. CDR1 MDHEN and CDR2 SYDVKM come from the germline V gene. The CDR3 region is CASTGQGGSYEQYF.

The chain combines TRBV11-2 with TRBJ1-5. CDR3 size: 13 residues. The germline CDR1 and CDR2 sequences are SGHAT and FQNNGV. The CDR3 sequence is CASSAEGGEPQHF.

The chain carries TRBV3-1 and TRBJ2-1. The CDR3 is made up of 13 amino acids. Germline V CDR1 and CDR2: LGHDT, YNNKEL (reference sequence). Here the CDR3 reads CASSQALNNEQFF.

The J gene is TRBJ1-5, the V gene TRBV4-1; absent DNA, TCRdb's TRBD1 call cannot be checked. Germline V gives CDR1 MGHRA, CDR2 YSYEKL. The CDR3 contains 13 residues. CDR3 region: CASSQDGTGSRHF.